These T cell receptor beta chains were read from a single sample in a study of T cell responses to AZD1222 COVID-19 vaccine. The method was immunoSEQ multiplex PCR; TCRdb's version includes in-frame clones alone and lacks a portion of them. The table has under 200,000 clones, approximately 94% seen once. Material: peripheral blood, obtained on day 0 of AZD1222 vaccination. These TCRs come from an adult in good health. CDR3s include the opening cysteine and the closing phenylalanine or tryptophan. Fields, in order: J gene, clone size, V gene, D gene, CDR3 DNA, CDR3 protein. The D gene is left open where the match is weak. Size values are once, few and many counts, or a class for expanded clones, and some rows have none.

TRBJ1-1	-	TRBV6-1	TRBD1	TGTGCCAGCAGTGAACAGACAGGGCCGAACACTGAAGCTTTCTTT	CASSEQTGPNTEAFF
TRBJ2-1	-	TRBV10-2	-	TGCGCCAGCAGTGAGTCGAATCTAGTTGGTAGGGGCAATGAGCAGTTCTTC	CASSESNLVGRGNEQFF
TRBJ1-2	-	TRBV4-1	TRBD1	TGCGCCAGCAGCCCACAAGTTCGCGACAGGGAGCACTATGGCTACACCTTC	CASSPQVRDREHYGYTF
TRBJ1-3	-	TRBV5-6	-	TGTGCCAGCAGCTTGGGGCGGGGGCTCTCTGGAAACACCATATATTTT	CASSLGRGLSGNTIYF
TRBJ1-2	-	TRBV3-1/TRBV3-2	-	TGTGCCAGCAGCCCGACGACAGGCTATGGCTACACCTTC	CASSPTTGYGYTF
TRBJ2-3	-	TRBV9	-	TGTGCCAGCAGCGCCAGGGCGGAAACAGATACGCAGTATTTT	CASSARAETDTQYF
TRBJ1-5	-	TRBV30	TRBD1	TGTGCCTGGAGTGGTCAGGGGGCAGGTCAGCCCCAGCATTTT	CAWSGQGAGQPQHF
TRBJ2-1	-	TRBV4-1	TRBD2	TGCGCCAGCAGCCAAGATCTAGCGGGGGCCGACGGTGAGCAGTTCTTC	CASSQDLAGADGEQFF
TRBJ2-2	-	TRBV4-3	-	TGCGCCAGCAGCCAAGATCGGGGGGCAACCGGGGAGCTGTTTTTT	CASSQDRGATGELFF
TRBJ2-1	-	TRBV5-1	TRBD2	TGCGCCAGCAGCCGCGCGGGAGAGGGTGAGCAGTTCTTC	CASSRAGEGEQFF
TRBJ2-7	-	TRBV5-1	-	TGCGCCAGCAGCTTAAGGGTGGGCGAGCAGTACTTC	CASSLRVGEQYF
TRBJ1-5	-	TRBV28	TRBD1	TGTGCCAGCAGTTTATCGGACAGGGCGAATCAGCCCCAGCATTTT	CASSLSDRANQPQHF
TRBJ2-7	-	TRBV20-1	-	TGCAGTGCCTCCGGGGTCGAGCAGTACTTC	CSASGVEQYF
TRBJ2-7	-	TRBV4-1	TRBD1	TGCGCCAGCAGCCCCAGCTGGGGACAGTCGCAGTCCTACGAGCAGTACTTC	CASSPSWGQSQSYEQYF
TRBJ1-1	-	TRBV6-6	TRBD1	TGTGCCAGCAGAGCAGGGGGCACTGAAGCTTTCTTT	CASRAGGTEAFF
TRBJ1-5	-	TRBV27	-	TGTGCCAGCAGTTTAAGATACAATCAGCCCCAGCATTTT	CASSLRYNQPQHF
TRBJ1-1	-	TRBV3-1/TRBV3-2	-	TGTGCCAGCAGCTTCTCCCCATGGATGAACACTGAAGCTTTCTTT	CASSFSPWMNTEAFF
TRBJ1-1	-	TRBV28	-	TGTGCCAGCAGCCCTTCTAACACTGAAGCTTTCTTT	CASSPSNTEAFF
TRBJ1-4	-	TRBV19	TRBD1	TGTGCCAGCGGTAGACAGGGCCTTGAAAAACTGTTTTTT	CASGRQGLEKLFF
TRBJ1-5	-	TRBV28	TRBD1	TGTGCCAGCAGGACGGACAGGGGGAATCAGCCCCAGCATTTT	CASRTDRGNQPQHF
TRBJ2-7	once	TRBV24-1	TRBD1	TGTGCCACCAGTGAGTCGGGACAGTCCAACGAGCAGTACTTC	CATSESGQSNEQYF
TRBJ1-2	-	TRBV5-6	TRBD1	TGTGCCAGCAGCTGGGGGACAGGGGAGGACTATGGCTACACCTTC	CASSWGTGEDYGYTF
TRBJ1-2	-	TRBV4-1	-	TGCGCCAGCAGCCAAATGACCGGGGGCTATGGCTACACCTTC	CASSQMTGGYGYTF
TRBJ2-2	-	TRBV7-9	-	TGTGCCAGCAGCTTATTTGAAGGCGGGGAGCTGTTTTTT	CASSLFEGGELFF
TRBJ2-1	-	TRBV15	-	TGTGCCACCAGCAGAGGCAAGGCCGGTGAGCAGTTCTTC	CATSRGKAGEQFF
TRBJ2-1	-	TRBV14	-	TGTGCCAGCAGCCAAGGCGGGTGGGGGACGGACAATGAGCAGTTCTTC	CASSQGGWGTDNEQFF
TRBJ2-7	-	TRBV27	-	TGTGCCAGCAGTTTGCCGGGTTCCTACGAGCAGTACTTC	CASSLPGSYEQYF
TRBJ1-2	-	TRBV14	TRBD1	TGTGCCAGCTCCGGGACAGGGTTCGGCTACACCTTC	CASSGTGFGYTF
TRBJ1-1	-	TRBV3-1/TRBV3-2	TRBD1	TGTGCCAGCAGCCAATACCGACAGGGAGGGAACACTGAAGCTTTCTTT	CASSQYRQGGNTEAFF
TRBJ2-3	once	TRBV5-1	TRBD2	TGCGCCAGCAGCCTCAGGACTAGCGGTCTTACGTACACAGATACGCAGTATTTT	CASSLRTSGLTYTDTQYF
TRBJ1-2	-	TRBV28	-	TGTGCCAGCAGTTTACAAGGGCTTCGCTATGGCTACACCTTC	CASSLQGLRYGYTF
TRBJ2-5	-	TRBV15	-	TGTGCCACCAGCAGAGAGGGGCTTGGGGCCCAGTACTTC	CATSREGLGAQYF
TRBJ2-1	-	TRBV19	-	TGTGCCAGTAGCCCACGAGGTAGAGATCAACGTTTTTCCTACAATGAGCAGTTCTTC	CASSPRGRDQRFSYNEQFF
TRBJ2-3	once	TRBV28	TRBD1	TGTGCCAGCAGTTTAGCGGGACAGGTCCAAGGCACAGATACGCAGTATTTT	CASSLAGQVQGTDTQYF
TRBJ1-1	-	TRBV5-4	-	TGTGCCAGCAGCCTCAATACGGGGCAGATGAACACTGAAGCTTTCTTT	CASSLNTGQMNTEAFF
TRBJ1-1	-	TRBV5-4	-	TGTGCCAGCAGCCCGGACGGGACGACGAACACTGAAGCTTTCTTT	CASSPDGTTNTEAFF
TRBJ1-4	-	TRBV5-4	-	TGTGCCAGCAGCCCGGCGGCAGGCAATGAAAAACTGTTTTTT	CASSPAAGNEKLFF
TRBJ2-6	-	TRBV5-1	TRBD1	TGCGCCAGCAGCATCGGGACAGCTGGGGCCAACGTCCTGACTTTC	CASSIGTAGANVLTF
TRBJ2-7	once	TRBV4-1	-	TGCGCCAGCAGCCAAGATCAGACCCACGAGCAGTACTTC	CASSQDQTHEQYF
TRBJ1-1	once	TRBV3-1/TRBV3-2	-	TGTGCCAGCAGCCATAGTCAGGGTTGGGGTAGTAGGAACACTGAAGCTTTCTTT	CASSHSQGWGSRNTEAFF
TRBJ2-7	-	TRBV12-3/TRBV12-4	-	TGTGCCAGCCGGGACCACTACTCCTACGAGCAGTACTTC	CASRDHYSYEQYF
TRBJ1-2	-	TRBV4-1	-	TGCGCCAGCAGCCAAGAAGATGCAGTGGAGCTCCTCTATGGCTACACCTTC	CASSQEDAVELLYGYTF
TRBJ1-2	once	TRBV28	-	TGTGCCCTTACGAGCGGCAGTCGGGGCTACACCTTC	CALTSGSRGYTF
TRBJ1-2	-	TRBV4-2	TRBD1	TGTGCCAGCAGCCAAGTACGGAACAGGGGGAATGGCTACACCTTC	CASSQVRNRGNGYTF